The 2 T cell receptor beta chains below all came from one sample that was sequenced in a study of CD8 T cells in Susac syndrome. Reverse transcription of roughly 0.5 to 1 ug RNA used random hexamers. TCRdb passed the immunoSEQ multiplex PCR reads through MiXCR, listing each CDR3 protein once. The profile covers about 89,000 distinct CDR3 sequences, with 90% to 95% appearing a single time and roughly 0.32% taken by the ten largest. Source material: CD8+ T cells from PBMCs. The receptor source for this set is a human donor in good health.

The chain couples TRBV6-5 to TRBJ2-3; weak D call: TRBD2 (6 bases). This CDR3 has 15 amino acids. The V and J ends lost 0 bases and 6 bases respectively, with 13 bases between them. Germline values: CDR1 MNHEY, CDR2 SVGAGI. As DNA, the CDR3 is TGTGCCAGCAGTTACTCGGGGCGGGGCGGGGATACGCAGTATTTT. Amino acid sequence: CASSYSGRGGDTQYF.

This clonotype is a singleton in its sample. This chain links TRBV30 with TRBJ1-1; the D is unclear. Germline assignment: CDR1 GTSNPN and CDR2 SVGIG (reference sequence). CDR3 length: 13 amino acids. Trimming cost V 3 bases and J 7 bases, with 15 bases left between them. Here the CDR3 DNA reads TGTGCCTGGAGCGGCAGTCGTTTCGGTGAAGCTTTCTTT. This translates into CAWSGSRFGEAFF.